Listed here are 30 T cell receptor beta chains from one sample, sequenced in a study of vaccination and CD4 T cells after COVID-19. Indicated treatment: roughly 10-day PBMC culture with coronavirus spike peptide pools or control peptides (ViraFEST assay). Scientists ran DNA taken from cultured CD4+ T cells through the Oncomine TCR Beta short-read assay for sequencing. TCRdb redid the calling of the PCR reads with MiXCR, one entry per CDR3 protein. Here the sample spans 20,000 to 25,000 distinct CDR3 sequences, approximately 61% being singletons. No cognate antigen is known for these TCRs. The sample comprised CD4+ T cells from blood, cultured in vitro. The receptors come from a human donor who had recovered from COVID-19.

This chain connects TRBV9 to TRBJ2-7; 13 bases are shared with TRBD2. Per germline, CDR1 SGDLS and CDR2 YYNGEE. The junction had 12 bases not matched to a gene; V was cut back by 3 bases and J by 6 bases. There are 17 residues in the CDR3. The CDR3 loop reads CASSAGFIGLAGVEQYF. CDR3 in DNA: TGTGCCAGCAGCGCTGGGTTTATAGGACTAGCGGGAGTCGAGCAGTACTTC. The whole variable domain, filled in from reference TRBV9 and TRBJ2-7, reads DSGVTQTPKHLITATGQRVTLRCSPRSGDLSVYWYQQSLDQGLQFLIQYYNGEERAKGNILERFSAQQFPDLHSELNLSSLELGDSALYFCASSAGFIGLAGVEQYFGPGTRLTVT.

The chain combines TRBV5-6 with TRBJ1-1; no clear D. V was cut by 1 base and J by 2 bases, with 9 bases left in between. CDR3 length: 14 residues. The germline gives CDR1 SGHDT, CDR2 YYEEEE. This CDR3 reads CASSLRFKNTEAFF. CDR3 in DNA: TGTGCCAGCAGCTTGCGGTTTAAAAACACTGAAGCTTTCTTT.

J is TRBJ1-1 and V is TRBV6-1; a possible D gene is TRBD1 (5 bases). V was clipped by 5 bases and J by 0 bases, with 13 bases between them. The CDR3 totals 15 residues. From germline, CDR1 is MNHNS and CDR2 SASEGT. CDR3 in amino acids: CASSRDGGMNTEAFF. Here the CDR3 DNA reads TGTGCCAGCAGTAGGGATGGGGGGATGAACACTGAAGCTTTCTTT.

The V and J genes are TRBV6-2 or TRBV6-3 and TRBJ1-1; 8 positions agree with TRBD1. Germline V CDR1 and CDR2: MNHEY, SVGEGT. CDR3 length equals 15 residues. V shed 5 bases, J shed 5 bases, and the junction held 10 bases outside the gene matches. The CDR3 protein is CASSRTGSTGTEAFF. The CDR3 DNA follows: TGTGCCAGCAGTCGGACAGGGTCCACGGGGACTGAAGCTTTCTTT.

The CDR3 spells CATSRDRRGSGIETQYF. CDR3 coding DNA: TGTGCCACCAGCAGAGATAGGAGGGGGTCAGGGATAGAGACCCAGTACTTC. The rearrangement joins TRBV15 to TRBJ2-5; D is tentatively TRBD1 or TRBD2 (6 bases each). This CDR3 has 17 amino acids. Germline loops: CDR1 LNHNV, CDR2 YYDKDF (reference sequence). Trimming removed 0 bases at V and 4 bases at J, with 18 bases between.

The chain uses TRBV27 and TRBJ2-7; D is unclear. V lost 5 bases and J 0 bases, leaving 11 bases between the germline ends. Germline values: CDR1 MNHEY, CDR2 SMNVEV (reference sequence). The CDR3 is 14 residues long. CDR3 residues: CASSTNKGSYEQYF. DNA for the CDR3: TGTGCCAGCAGTACCAATAAGGGCTCCTACGAGCAGTACTTC.

The chain couples TRBV6-2 or TRBV6-3 to TRBJ1-5; 9 bases fit TRBD1. The germline gives CDR1 MNHEY, CDR2 SVGEGT. Unmatched junction bases numbered 8, after V lost 7 bases and J lost 1 base. This CDR3 contains 16 residues. CDR3 bases: TGTGCCAGCAAACCGGGACAGGGTGGGAGCAATCAGCCCCAGCATTTT. The encoded protein is CASKPGQGGSNQPQHF.

The chain carries TRBV20-1 and TRBJ1-2; D unclear. The CDR3 covers 12 residues. V was pared by 5 bases and J by 5 bases, with 12 bases between. The V gene's germline CDR1 is DFQATT and CDR2 SNEGSKA (reference sequence). CDR3 DNA: TGCAGTGCTTACAGCGGAACTTATGGCTACACCTTC. Protein: CSAYSGTYGYTF.

In this sample, this clonotype turned up once. V is TRBV12-3 or TRBV12-4 and J is TRBJ1-3; D is uncertain. CDR3 length: 12 residues. Trimming pared 3 bases from V and 4 bases from J, leaving 4 bases between. CDR3 loop: CASSLVGNTIYF. The CDR3 bases are TGTGCCAGCAGTTTGGTCGGAAACACCATATATTTT.

CDR3 in DNA: TGTGCCTGGAGTGGACTAGCGGGAGGGAGCGACGAGCAGTACTTC. Translated: CAWSGLAGGSDEQYF. The V gene is TRBV30, the J gene TRBJ2-7; 14 nucleotides line up with TRBD2. The germline CDR1 and CDR2 sequences are GTSNPN and SVGIG (reference sequence). V shed 1 base, J shed 5 bases, and the junction held 4 bases outside the gene matches. The CDR3 runs to 15 residues.

The genes are TRBV7-2 and TRBJ2-1; D is uncertain. V gave up 1 base and J gave up 2 bases, with 9 bases separating them. CDR1 SGHTA and CDR2 FQGNSA come from the germline V gene. This CDR3 region has 15 residues. CDR3 sequence reads: CASSLGFEAYNEQFF. The CDR3 DNA reads as TGTGCCAGCAGCTTAGGGTTCGAGGCCTACAATGAGCAGTTCTTC.

Here the CDR3 reads CSAERRTGELFF. The DNA for the CDR3 is TGCAGTGCTGAGAGGCGGACCGGGGAGCTGTTTTTT. The chain employs TRBV20-1 and TRBJ2-2; D unresolved. The ends were cut back, 5 bases at V and 5 bases at J, with 9 bases in the middle. The CDR3 totals 12 residues. CDR1 is DFQATT and CDR2 is SNEGSKA in the germline V gene (reference sequence).

The V gene is TRBV6-5, the J gene TRBJ1-2, with 8 bases matching TRBD1. Germline V gives CDR1 MNHEY, CDR2 SVGAGI. V trimming: 0 bases; J trimming: 2 bases; junction bases outside the gene matches: 2. The CDR3 totals 15 residues. In DNA, the CDR3 is TGTGCCAGCAGTTACTCAGGACAGGGAAACTATGGCTACACCTTC. It encodes CASSYSGQGNYGYTF.

The gene calls are TRBV6-2 or TRBV6-3 and TRBJ2-1; D could derive from TRBD1 or TRBD2 (5 bases each). The ends were cut back, 2 bases at V and 14 bases at J, with 13 bases in the middle. The CDR3 contains 12 residues. Germline V gene sequence: CDR1 MNHEY, CDR2 SVGEGT. The DNA for the CDR3 is TGTGCCAGCAGTTACAAGGTGGGGACGGAGTTCTTC. Encoded protein: CASSYKVGTEFF.

This clonotype was observed a few times. The gene calls are TRBV7-9 and TRBJ1-1; 7 bases map to TRBD1. V was clipped by 0 bases and J by 10 bases; unmatched bases: 5. Germline loops: CDR1 SEHNR, CDR2 FQNEAQ (reference sequence). The CDR3 has 13 amino acids. CDR3 sequence: CASSLAQGSAAFF. The CDR3 coding sequence is TGTGCCAGCAGCTTAGCACAGGGGTCGGCAGCTTTCTTT. Drawing the rest from reference TRBV7-9 and TRBJ1-1, the complete variable domain is DTGVSQNPRHKITKRGQNVTFRCDPISEHNRLYWYRQTLGQGPEFLTYFQNEAQLEKSRLLSDRFSAERPKGSFSTLEIQRTEQGDSAMYLCASSLAQGSAAFFGQGTRLTVV.

V is TRBV10-2 and J is TRBJ1-4, with a weak D call TRBD1 (5 bases). Trimming cost V 8 bases and J 5 bases, with 12 bases left between them. Germline CDR1 and CDR2: WSHSY and SAAADI. This CDR3 has 13 residues. The CDR3 protein is CASARGPNEKLFF. The CDR3 coding sequence is TGCGCCAGCGCTCGGGGACCCAATGAAAAACTGTTTTTT.

Only a few counts were recorded for this clonotype. The chain is built from TRBV29-1 and TRBJ2-2, with 8 bases matching TRBD1. The germline V gene has CDR1 SQVTM and CDR2 ANQGSEA. J gave up 4 bases and V 7 bases, and 8 bases lay outside the gene matches. The CDR3 covers 14 residues. The DNA for the CDR3 is TGCAGCGGTGGACAGGGAGGAACCACCGGGGAGCTGTTTTTT. Its translation is CSGGQGGTTGELFF.

The chain links TRBV7-2 to TRBJ1-2, with D tentatively TRBD1 (5 bases). Germline CDR1 SGHTA, CDR2 FQGNSA. Trimming removed 2 bases at V and 6 bases at J, with 16 bases between. The CDR3 is 15 residues long. The CDR3 loop is CASSLLTRDGDGYTF. The CDR3 DNA reads TGTGCCAGCAGCTTACTAACCCGGGACGGCGATGGCTACACCTTC.

The chain has TRBV11-3 and TRBJ2-5; D is perhaps TRBD1 or TRBD2 (5 bases each). Germline CDR1 is SGHNT and CDR2 is YENEEA. The CDR3 totals 13 residues. Trimming removed 7 bases at V and 10 bases at J, with 19 bases between. CDR3 bases: TGTGCCAGCAACTCCGGGACCGAGTACCTCCAGTACTTC. This encodes CASNSGTEYLQYF.

This clonotype appeared a few times. This chain uses TRBV7-9 with TRBJ1-1, with D possibly matching TRBD1 (6 bases). Germline assignment: CDR1 SEHNR and CDR2 FQNEAQ (reference sequence). The ends were cut back, 5 bases at V and 1 base at J, with 14 bases in the middle. CDR3 size: 15 residues. DNA for the CDR3: TGTGCCAGCAGCGTGGGGGCCGGGTCGAACACTGAAGCTTTCTTT. Translating it yields CASSVGAGSNTEAFF.

The table lists this clonotype with a few counts. The J gene is TRBJ1-6, the V gene TRBV6-1; D call uncertain. CDR3 size: 16 residues. Trimming left V 6 bases short and J 5 bases short, with 17 bases between. The germline CDR1 and CDR2 sequences are MNHNS and SASEGT. The CDR3 spells CASSPGKEVDNSPLHF. The DNA of the CDR3 is TGTGCCAGCAGCCCCGGGAAGGAAGTGGATAATTCACCCCTCCACTTT.

The chain uses TRBV9 and TRBJ1-6; D gene uncertain. Germline V gene data show CDR1 as SGDLS and CDR2 as YYNGEE. V was trimmed by 5 bases and J by 5 bases, leaving 14 bases between them. The CDR3 contains 15 residues. In DNA, the CDR3 is TGTGCCAGCAGGTTTAGGCTGGTAAATAATTCACCCCTCCACTTT. Translation gives CASRFRLVNNSPLHF.

The V and J genes are TRBV7-8 and TRBJ2-7; tentatively, D is TRBD2 (6 bases). V gave up 5 bases and J gave up 3 bases, with 26 bases separating them. The CDR3 spans 18 residues. Germline V gene sequence: CDR1 SGHVS, CDR2 FQNEAQ. CDR3 sequence reads: CASSIKPLGSGLFYEQYF. As DNA, the CDR3 is TGTGCCAGCAGCATTAAGCCCCTCGGTAGCGGCCTTTTCTACGAGCAGTACTTC.

V and J are TRBV10-1 and TRBJ1-1; the D gene is possibly TRBD1 (5 bases). V gave up 6 bases and J gave up 0 bases, with 17 bases separating them. The CDR3 has 16 residues. Looked up from germline, CDR1 is WNHNN and CDR2 is SYGVQD (reference sequence). CDR3 DNA: TGCGCCAGCAGGGGCCTTGGGACGGCCATGAACACTGAAGCTTTCTTT. Amino acid sequence: CASRGLGTAMNTEAFF.

This rearrangement joins TRBV6-5 to TRBJ1-1; D ambiguous. V was clipped by 2 bases and J by 4 bases, with 17 bases between them. Germline CDR1 MNHEY, CDR2 SVGAGI. The CDR3 totals 16 residues. CDR3: CASSYQAGSESTEAFF. The CDR3 DNA reads TGTGCCAGCAGTTACCAGGCAGGTTCTGAGAGCACTGAAGCTTTCTTT.

This clonotype was seen a single time. This chain links TRBV6-2 or TRBV6-3 with TRBJ1-2; TRBD1 matches at 9 bases. CDR3 length equals 15 residues. After removal of 4 bases from V and 5 bases from J, the junction contained 8 bases not matched to a gene. Germline V gene sequence: CDR1 MNHEY, CDR2 SVGEGT. As DNA, the CDR3 is TGTGCCAGCAGTTCCCCGGACAGGGGAAGGTATGGCTACACCTTC. Encoded protein: CASSSPDRGRYGYTF.

CDR3 loop: CATSRDRQGLAGGPSGELFF. The CDR3 DNA reads as TGTGCCACCAGCAGAGATCGGCAGGGACTAGCGGGAGGGCCCTCCGGGGAGCTGTTTTTT. The chain employs TRBV15 and TRBJ2-2; TRBD2 aligns across 16 bases. The J segment lost 6 bases and the V segment lost 0 bases, leaving 10 bases of the junction unmatched. The CDR3 extends over 20 amino acids. CDR1 and CDR2 (germline): LNHNV, YYDKDF (reference sequence).

This clonotype was seen a handful of times. The rearrangement joins TRBV10-3 to TRBJ1-5; a weak D match, TRBD1 (5 bases). The germline CDR1 and CDR2 sequences are ENHRY and SYGVKD. The CDR3 spans 15 residues. The V and J ends lost 6 bases and 4 bases respectively, with 16 bases between them. The DNA of the CDR3 is TGTGCCATCAGGGATAATGACAGTAAAAATCAGCCCCAGCATTTT. This gives the protein CAIRDNDSKNQPQHF.

The sample holds one count of this clonotype. This chain links TRBV6-5 with TRBJ1-5; TRBD1 might be the D (5 bases). Germline V gene data show CDR1 as MNHEY and CDR2 as SVGAGI. Trimming took 2 bases from V and 3 from J, leaving 11 bases between them. The CDR3 is 15 amino acids. CDR3 sequence: CASSYGVGPNQPQHF. The CDR3 nucleotides are TGTGCCAGCAGTTACGGGGTGGGGCCCAATCAGCCCCAGCATTTT.

This chain joins TRBV30 and TRBJ2-7; D gene uncertain. The germline gives CDR1 GTSNPN, CDR2 SVGIG (reference sequence). The V gene lost 0 bases and the J gene lost 3 bases, with 9 bases spanning the gap. There are 13 residues in the CDR3. The CDR3 reads CAWSVSLYYEQYF. CDR3 bases: TGTGCCTGGAGTGTAAGTCTTTACTACGAGCAGTACTTC.